This entry lists 9 T cell receptor beta chains sequenced from one sample in a study of cytomegalovirus exposure and HLA in healthy donors. Vbeta (60) and Jbeta (13) primers were used in the PCR. The protocol was immunoSEQ multiplex PCR, while the TCRdb copy is restricted to in-frame clones and leaves out a portion. Here the sample spans more than 110,000 clones, 60% to 80% being singletons. The source material was PBMCs. These receptors all come from a woman in her twenties or thirties in good health and CMV-seronegative.

The genes are TRBV25-1 and TRBJ2-3; 8 bases are a match to TRBD1. Per the germline V gene, CDR1 is MGHDK and CDR2 is SYGVNS. CDR3 size: 14 residues. Losses at the gene ends were 3 bases for V and 4 bases for J; bases not matched to a gene: 3. The CDR3, as DNA: TGTGCCAGCAGTGAGACAGGGGAGGCAGATACGCAGTATTTT. Protein: CASSETGEADTQYF.

The rearrangement links TRBV7-3 to TRBJ2-7; possibly TRBD1 for D (5 bases). Germline V lookup: CDR1 SGHTA, CDR2 FQGTGA. The length of the CDR3 is 13 residues. Trimming took 2 bases from V and 3 from J, leaving 8 bases between them. The CDR3 nucleotides read TGTGCCAGCAGCTTAGGAAGGGGCTACGAGCAGTACTTC. This encodes CASSLGRGYEQYF.

This clone was counted between two and nine times. The rearrangement uses TRBV30 and TRBJ2-5; TRBD1 matches 7 bases. V lost 1 base and J lost 14; bases outside the gene matches: 10. This CDR3 has 12 amino acids. Looked up from germline, CDR1 is GTSNPN and CDR2 is SVGIG (reference sequence). CDR3 in DNA: TGTGCCTGGAGTGGTCCGGGACAGATATCCTACTTC. Its protein is CAWSGPGQISYF.

This CDR3 is CASLAGGETQYF. The CDR3 bases are TGTGCCAGCTTAGCGGGAGGGGAGACCCAGTACTTC. The chain carries TRBV21-1 and TRBJ2-5; whether TRBD2, the table's D call, matches the DNA was not checked. TRBV21-1 is listed as a pseudogene. The CDR3 extends over 12 amino acids.

There are a few counts of this clone. The chain links TRBV10-3 to TRBJ2-7, with 9 bases that match TRBD1. Germline V gene data show CDR1 as ENHRY and CDR2 as SYGVKD. V trimming: 0 bases; J trimming: 2 bases; junction bases outside the gene matches: 2. The CDR3 loop spans 15 amino acids. CDR3 DNA sequence: TGTGCCATCAGTGAGTCACAGGGGGCAGCCTACGAGCAGTACTTC. The encoded protein is CAISESQGAAYEQYF.

This chain joins TRBV5-1 and TRBJ1-2; D might be TRBD1 (5 bases). The CDR3 covers 13 residues. In germline, CDR1 is SGHRS, CDR2 YFSETQ. The V end lost 2 bases, the J end lost 8 bases, and 13 bases lay between the germline ends. CDR3 amino acids: CASSFDSLGGYTF. CDR3 sequence (DNA): TGCGCCAGCAGCTTCGACAGTCTTGGCGGCTACACCTTC.

This chain uses TRBV7-3 with TRBJ2-1; tentatively, D is TRBD2 (6 bases). Germline assignment: CDR1 SGHTA and CDR2 FQGTGA. The CDR3 has 13 amino acids. Trimming stripped 5 bases from V and 9 bases from J, with 14 bases between. This CDR3 reads CASSARDFTEQFF. The CDR3, as DNA: TGTGCCAGCAGCGCCCGGGACTTTACTGAGCAGTTCTTC.

The CDR3 DNA is TGTGCCAGCGGACTAGCGGCTCAAGGGGGAGAGACCCAGTACTTC. Translated, it gives CASGLAAQGGETQYF. The chain joins TRBV19 to TRBJ2-5; TRBD2 aligns across 10 bases. This CDR3 has 15 residues. The germline V gene encodes CDR1 LNHDA and CDR2 SQIVND (reference sequence). Trimming cost V 9 bases and J 4 bases; bases outside gene matches: 11.

The rearrangement links TRBV6-6 to TRBJ1-4; 7 bases are a match to TRBD1. Trimming cost V 6 bases and J 7 bases; bases outside gene matches: 5. Germline CDR1 reads MNHNY; CDR2 reads SVGAGI (reference sequence). This CDR3 spans 13 amino acids. The DNA of the CDR3 is TGTGCCAGCAGGCTGAACAGGGGTGAAAAACTGTTTTTT. This gives the protein CASRLNRGEKLFF.